This entry lists 18 T cell receptor beta chains sequenced from one sample in a study of identical twins. TCRdb independently ran MiXCR on the 5' RACE reads; one entry per CDR3 protein. The data show approximately 690,000 distinct CDR3 sequences, roughly 6% seen once. Sequences were obtained from naive T cells sorted from blood. These receptor sequences come from a man in his late teens or twenties in good health.

The chain recombines TRBV10-3 with TRBJ1-2; D perhaps matches TRBD1 (6 bases). The germline V and J ends were trimmed by 3 bases and 2 bases, with 13 bases remaining between them. The CDR3 extends over 15 amino acids. From germline, CDR1 is ENHRY and CDR2 SYGVKD. This CDR3 is CAISEVGGENYGYTF. Written as DNA, the CDR3 is TGTGCCATCAGTGAAGTCGGGGGCGAAAACTATGGCTACACCTTC.

At least ten counts were recorded for this clonotype. V usage is TRBV20-1 and J usage is TRBJ2-7; TRBD2 agrees at 8 bases. Per the germline V gene, CDR1 is DFQATT and CDR2 is SNEGSKA (reference sequence). This CDR3 comprises 14 residues. Trimming at V came to 3 bases and at J to 3 bases, leaving 7 bases not matched to a gene. The CDR3 DNA reads TGCAGTGCTAGTCCTACTAGCGGCAACTACGAGCAGTACTTC. It translates to CSASPTSGNYEQYF.

This clonotype was picked up many times. The rearrangement uses TRBV4-3 and TRBJ2-1; 9 bases match TRBD1. CDR3 length: 16 amino acids. The V gene's germline CDR1 is LGHNA and CDR2 YSLEER. V lost 4 bases and J lost 1; bases outside the gene matches: 5. The CDR3 spells CASSPGTGRSYNEQFF. The CDR3 coding sequence is TGCGCCAGCAGCCCGGGGACAGGGAGGTCCTACAATGAGCAGTTCTTC.

This chain connects TRBV12-3 or TRBV12-4 to TRBJ2-1; perhaps TRBD2 as D (5 bases). This CDR3 region has 12 residues. CDR3: CVDGLHGYEQFF. In DNA, the CDR3 is TGTGTCGACGGACTCCATGGATATGAGCAGTTCTTC.

This clonotype was observed many times. The rearrangement links TRBV11-2 to TRBJ1-1; a possible D gene is TRBD1 (6 bases). Trimming shortened V by 1 base and J by 1 base, and 10 bases separated the two germline ends. The CDR3 is 15 amino acids. In germline, CDR1 is SGHAT, CDR2 FQNNGV. In DNA, the CDR3 is TGTGCCAGCAGCTTAGGGGGACACTCGAACACTGAAGCTTTCTTT. It specifies CASSLGGHSNTEAFF.

This clonotype was seen ten or more times. The chain links TRBV7-2 to TRBJ2-3, with 9 nucleotides matching TRBD1. V gave up 3 bases and J gave up 5 bases; unmatched junction bases: 3. The germline gives CDR1 SGHTA, CDR2 FQGNSA. The CDR3 covers 14 residues. CDR3 in DNA: TGTGCCAGCAGCTTTACAGGGGGCATAGATACGCAGTATTTT. It specifies CASSFTGGIDTQYF.

This clonotype showed up many times. The chain links TRBV12-3 or TRBV12-4 to TRBJ2-3; a weak D match, TRBD2 (6 bases). Trimming pared 4 bases from V and 11 bases from J, leaving 25 bases between. The CDR3 is 16 residues long. CDR3 bases: TGTGCCAGCAGTTCCTACGCGTGGGGGGAGCAATTTCGGCAGTATTTT. Translation gives CASSSYAWGEQFRQYF.

This clonotype was seen repeatedly, ten times or more. The V call is TRBV13, the J call TRBJ2-3, with 7 bases matching TRBD1. Per the germline V gene, CDR1 is PRHDT and CDR2 is FYEKMQ (reference sequence). V dropped 5 bases and J dropped 0; count of bases not matched to a gene: 5. The CDR3 has 15 amino acids. The CDR3 DNA reads as TGTGCCAGCAGCGAAACAGGGGTTAGCACAGATACGCAGTATTTT. It encodes CASSETGVSTDTQYF.

The gene calls are TRBV12-3 or TRBV12-4 and TRBJ2-3; D may correspond to TRBD1 or TRBD2 (5 bases each). The CDR3 is made up of 18 amino acids. V lost 6 bases to trimming and J lost 5 bases, with 27 bases between them. CDR3 sequence (DNA): TGTGCCAGCAGACCTCTAGGGGAGCGAGTTCCGGGAAGAGATACGCAGTATTTT. Translating it yields CASRPLGERVPGRDTQYF.

The gene calls are TRBV7-8 and TRBJ1-2; TRBD1 agrees at 8 bases. CDR3 length equals 19 residues. The germline V gene has CDR1 SGHVS and CDR2 FQNEAQ. With 1 base clipped from V and 0 bases from J, the junction kept 13 bases outside the gene matches. The CDR3 protein is CASSLGARDRWSSNYGYTF. CDR3 DNA: TGTGCCAGCAGCTTAGGGGCCCGGGACAGGTGGTCCTCTAACTATGGCTACACCTTC.

This clonotype was seen many times. The rearrangement joins TRBV5-1 to TRBJ2-1; D gene uncertain. The germline V and J ends were trimmed by 0 bases and 3 bases, with 10 bases remaining between them. The CDR3 consists of 15 residues. Germline loops: CDR1 SGHRS, CDR2 YFSETQ. The CDR3 sequence is CASSLAQWGYNEQFF. The CDR3 coding sequence is TGCGCCAGCAGCTTGGCCCAGTGGGGCTACAATGAGCAGTTCTTC.

A few counts support this clonotype. The chain is built from TRBV6-1 and TRBJ2-1; 12 bases line up with TRBD1. Germline V gene lookup returns CDR1 MNHNS and CDR2 SASEGT. Trimming at V came to 6 bases and at J to 5 bases, leaving 8 bases not matched to a gene. This CDR3 spans 16 amino acids. CDR3 DNA: TGTGCCAGCAGCAACCTGGGACAGGGGGCCAACAATGAGCAGTTCTTC. It yields the protein CASSNLGQGANNEQFF.

This clonotype was seen ten or more times. The rearrangement joins TRBV15 to TRBJ1-1; no definite D call. Germline CDR1 LNHNV, CDR2 YYDKDF (reference sequence). The CDR3 loop spans 15 amino acids. The V end was cut by 0 bases, the J end by 3 bases, with 11 bases between. The CDR3 loop is CATSRDRAAYTEAFF. DNA of the CDR3: TGTGCCACCAGCAGAGATCGGGCAGCTTACACTGAAGCTTTCTTT.

With respect to this clonotype: The conserved phenylalanine or tryptophan normally closing the CDR3 is absent here, so this likely arose from a read error. The chain has TRBV9 and TRBJ2-6; D uncertain. Germline V gives CDR1 SGDLS, CDR2 YYNGEE. The CDR3 consists of 15 residues. Trimming left V 3 bases short and J 1 base short, with 8 bases between. Here the CDR3 reads CASSDGSSGANVLTI. The CDR3 region has the DNA TGTGCCAGCAGCGACGGAAGTTCTGGGGCCAACGTCCTGACTATC.

In its sample, this clonotype was seen many times. This rearrangement joins TRBV12-3 or TRBV12-4 to TRBJ2-3; 12 nucleotides match TRBD1. CDR3 length: 13 residues. The ends lost 4 bases at V and 10 bases at J; junction bases unmatched: 3. The CDR3 here is CASSSRDRGPQYF. The DNA for the CDR3 is TGTGCCAGCAGTTCCAGGGACAGGGGGCCGCAGTATTTT.

The chain employs TRBV28 and TRBJ1-2; D unresolved. Germline CDR1 and CDR2: MDHEN and SYDVKM. V was clipped by 2 bases and J by 10 bases, with 17 bases between them. The CDR3 is 14 residues long. The CDR3 coding sequence is TGTGCCAGCAGTTTACCACAGACCCGTATGGTCTACACCTTC. Protein sequence: CASSLPQTRMVYTF.

This clonotype showed up many times. The chain is built from TRBV29-1 and TRBJ2-7; D not certain. The CDR3 totals 12 residues. The germline gives CDR1 SQVTM, CDR2 ANQGSEA. V shed 4 bases and J shed 5 bases, with 12 bases lying between them. Here the CDR3 reads CSVARTTNEQYF. The CDR3 nucleotides read TGCAGCGTTGCAAGGACGACCAACGAGCAGTACTTC.

The chain employs TRBV5-1 and TRBJ2-7; 13 bases map to TRBD2. Germline V gene lookup returns CDR1 SGHRS and CDR2 YFSETQ. This CDR3 is built from 17 residues. The V segment lost 1 base and the J segment 2 bases; nucleotides outside the gene matches: 6. CDR3 residues: CASSLTGTSGITYEQYF. CDR3 DNA: TGCGCCAGCAGCTTGACAGGGACTAGCGGGATCACCTACGAGCAGTACTTC.